This TCR beta chain was sequenced in a study of shared clonotypes between healthy human individuals (dated by TCRdb to about 2020). General notes on the study: Three men and a couple of women, aged 18 to 49 years, made up the cohort. For each donor, three plates each were used for CD4 naive and CD4 memory, two plates were used for CD8 naive, and one plate was used for CD8 memory. The study deeply sequenced blood TCR repertoires of about five healthy adults to estimate repertoire size and the extent of clonotype sharing between individuals. To increase sequencing depth and limit assay-specific biases, TCR repertoire library preparation and sequencing were carried out by different laboratories using diverse techniques. Per donor, leukapheresis produced somewhere between about 0.85 and 9.5 billion PBMCs.

CDR1 GTSNPN and CDR2 SVGIG are derived from the germline V gene (reference sequence). The CDR3 has 14 amino acids, counting the end cysteine and phenylalanine. Only CDR3 DNA remains: 42 bases, in frame from the first base. Between the V and J ends, shortened by 0 bases and 5 bases respectively, the junction contains 12 bases. Using the deep immunoSEQ assay, multiplex PCR amplified TCR CDR3 regions from genomic DNA. Extracted genomic DNA from each cell subset was distributed evenly across all wells of several immunoSEQ 96-well plates, and each plate was treated as a replicate. Each replicate PCR for sorted subsets received 200 ng genomic DNA, equal to about 30,000 T cell genomes. Purified libraries were measured with a Qubit 3.0 fluorometer, size-checked on a Bioanalyzer 2100, and measured again with the KAPA Library Quantification kit. Each immunoSEQ 96-well plate was sequenced on its own single-read 150-cycle Illumina NextSeq 550 flow cell. In the authors' own workflow: Because the immunoSEQ output included only junctional sequences and no quality scores, the filtering could not be the same as the filtering used for full-length reads. To assign V/J genes and CDR3, sequences were annotated against IMGT germline references using PyIR, a Python wrapper for IgBLAST v1.9. Reads were filtered out if the reads had weak V/J assignments (E-value above 1e-6), no CDR3, stop codons, out-of-frame junctions, or ambiguous translated residues. A V3J clonotype was defined by an identical inferred V gene, J gene, and CDR3 amino acid sequence. The percentage overlap between two repertoires was calculated by dividing the number of shared unique clonotypes by the size of the smaller repertoire. Three approaches were used to assess repertoire richness: RTK rarefaction, the Chao1 estimator, and Recon v2.1 estimates of unobserved clonotypes. Generation probabilities were computed with OLGA for all TCRbeta clonotypes obtained by the gDNA method from several donors. Drawn from immuneACCESS, this table holds only the in-frame rearrangements with V and J called that TCRdb kept. Clones are partly lost; checked studies trace under half to an unresolved V gene and leave the rest unexplained. The DNA gave D and trimming, while V, J and clone size come from that table. The table for this sample lists roughly 2.1 million clones; 85% to 95% of them were counted only once. More than 1.5% of the sample goes to the ten largest clones.

CD8 naive samples were CD45RO-negative cells positively selected for CCR7, giving a CD45RA+CCR7+ population that excluded TemRA cells. The donors were healthy, HIV-negative adults with no recently reported acute infections or vaccinations. All donors were Caucasian adults living in Nashville, Tennessee, USA. Blood was obtained by leukapheresis, after which PBMCs were separated by Ficoll-Histopaque density gradient centrifugation and cryopreserved in liquid nitrogen vapor phase. Analytical flow cytometry was used to check the purity and quantity of each magnetically sorted T cell population. Each sorted fraction had its genomic DNA isolated and then quantified by UV absorbance on a Nanodrop 2000c. A word on this clone: Its antigen is not yet known. There are no base qualities to consult, and no much larger clone falls within one base.

Summary of the overall study and its limitations: Clonotypes shared by all four sorted-subset donors showed higher generation probabilities than non-shared clonotypes. The genetic and exposure-history diversity represented was limited by the small number of donors. Rarefaction of sorted-subset datasets indicated incomplete sequencing despite the large sequencing depth. Pairwise subsampling indicated that sequencing depth was expected to affect the degree of clonotype sharing among donors. Sampling was restricted to blood, and TCR repertoires in tissue are likely to differ from TCR repertoires in blood. Across a handful of donors, about 5% of naive CD4, more than 3% of naive CD8, about 2.3% of memory CD4, and approximately 0.42% of memory CD8 clonotypes were shared. Estimated clonotype richness was generally larger for naive than for memory subsets.

The source of this sequence is a man aged 18 to 29 in good health. Some clones in this sample may be carry-over from other donors' samples. The material sequenced was naive CD8+ T cells from PBMCs. This specimen's cell subset or site label, per the study, means: CD45RA+CCR7+. Recombination linked TRBV30 to TRBJ2-3; the D gene remains uncertain. The DNA reads TGTGCCTGGAGTGTACTCAGCGTCGGAGATACGCAGTATTTT. Its product reads: CAWSVLSVGDTQYF. The reference TRBV30 and TRBJ2-3 proteins fill in what lies around the CDR3, so the full variable domain reads SQTIHQWPATLVQPVGSPLSLECTVEGTSNPNLYWYRQAAGRGLQLLFYSVGIGQISSEVPQNLSASRPQDRQFILSSKKLLLSDSGFYLCAWSVLSVGDTQYFGPGTRLTVL.